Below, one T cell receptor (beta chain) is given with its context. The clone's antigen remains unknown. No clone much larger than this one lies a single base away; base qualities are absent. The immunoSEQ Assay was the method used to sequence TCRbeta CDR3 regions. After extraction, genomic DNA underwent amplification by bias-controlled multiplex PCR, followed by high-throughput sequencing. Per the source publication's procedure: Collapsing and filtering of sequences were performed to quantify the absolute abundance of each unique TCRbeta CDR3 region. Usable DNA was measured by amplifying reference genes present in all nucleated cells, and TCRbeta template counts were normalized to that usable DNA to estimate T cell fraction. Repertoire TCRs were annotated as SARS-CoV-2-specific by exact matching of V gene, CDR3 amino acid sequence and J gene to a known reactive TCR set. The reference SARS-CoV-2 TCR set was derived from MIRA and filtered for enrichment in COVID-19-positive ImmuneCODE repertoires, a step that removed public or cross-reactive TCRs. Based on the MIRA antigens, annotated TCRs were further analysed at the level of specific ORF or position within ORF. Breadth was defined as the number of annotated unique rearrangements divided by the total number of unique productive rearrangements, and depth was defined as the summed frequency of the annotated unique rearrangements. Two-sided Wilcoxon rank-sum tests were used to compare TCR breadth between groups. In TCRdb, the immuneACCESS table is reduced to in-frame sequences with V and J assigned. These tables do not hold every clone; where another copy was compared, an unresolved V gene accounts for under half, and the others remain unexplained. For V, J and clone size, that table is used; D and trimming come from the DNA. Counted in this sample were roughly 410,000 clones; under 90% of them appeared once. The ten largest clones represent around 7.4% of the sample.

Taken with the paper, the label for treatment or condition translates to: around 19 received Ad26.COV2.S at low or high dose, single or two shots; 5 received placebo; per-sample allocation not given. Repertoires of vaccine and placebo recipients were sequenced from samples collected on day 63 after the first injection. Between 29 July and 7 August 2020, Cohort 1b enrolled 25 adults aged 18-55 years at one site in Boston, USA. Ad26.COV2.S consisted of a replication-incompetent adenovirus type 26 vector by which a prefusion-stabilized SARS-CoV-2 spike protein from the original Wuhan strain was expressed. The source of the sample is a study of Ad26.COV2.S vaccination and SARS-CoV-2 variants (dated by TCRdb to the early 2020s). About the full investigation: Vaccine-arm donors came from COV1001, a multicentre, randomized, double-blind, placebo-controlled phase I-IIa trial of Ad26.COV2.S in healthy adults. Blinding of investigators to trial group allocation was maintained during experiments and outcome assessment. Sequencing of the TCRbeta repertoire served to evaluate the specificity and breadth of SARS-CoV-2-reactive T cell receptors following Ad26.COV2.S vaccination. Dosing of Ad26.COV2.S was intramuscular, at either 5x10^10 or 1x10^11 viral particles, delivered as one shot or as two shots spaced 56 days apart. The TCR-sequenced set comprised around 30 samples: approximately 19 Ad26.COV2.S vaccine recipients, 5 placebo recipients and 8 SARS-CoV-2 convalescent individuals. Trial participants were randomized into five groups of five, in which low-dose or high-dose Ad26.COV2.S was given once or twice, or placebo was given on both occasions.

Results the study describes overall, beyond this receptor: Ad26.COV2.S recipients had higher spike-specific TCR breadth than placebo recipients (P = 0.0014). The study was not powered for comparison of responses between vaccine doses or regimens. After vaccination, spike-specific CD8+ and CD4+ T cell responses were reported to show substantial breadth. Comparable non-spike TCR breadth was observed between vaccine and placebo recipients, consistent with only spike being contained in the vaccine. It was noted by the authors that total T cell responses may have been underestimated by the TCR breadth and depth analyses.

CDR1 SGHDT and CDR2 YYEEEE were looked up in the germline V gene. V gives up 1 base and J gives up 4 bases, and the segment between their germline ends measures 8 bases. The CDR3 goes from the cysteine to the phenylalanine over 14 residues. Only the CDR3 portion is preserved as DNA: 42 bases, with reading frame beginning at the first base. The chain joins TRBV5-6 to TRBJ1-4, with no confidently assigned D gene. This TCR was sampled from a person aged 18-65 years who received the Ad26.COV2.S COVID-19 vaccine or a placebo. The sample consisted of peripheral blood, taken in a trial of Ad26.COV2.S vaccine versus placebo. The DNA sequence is TGTGCCAGCAGCTTGACCCTAGGTAATGAAAAACTGTTTTTT. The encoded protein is CASSLTLGNEKLFF.